The present entry profiles one T cell receptor beta chain with its context. Germline values: CDR1 SGHVS, CDR2 FNYEAQ. The CDR3 is made up of 22 amino acids. V dropped 3 bases and J dropped 2; count of bases not matched to a gene: 26. This entry is derived from a study of cytomegalovirus exposure and HLA in healthy donors. Primers included in the PCR were 60 Vbeta and 13 Jbeta primers. The assay was immunoSEQ multiplex PCR, and TCRdb's table has in-frame clones only and misses some. The sample has approximately 170,000 clones, 70% to 80% seen once; the top ten hold roughly 9.3%. The sample comprised PBMCs. The chain uses TRBV7-6 and TRBJ2-7; 9 nucleotides line up with TRBD1. This TCR came from a man younger than 30 in good health and CMV-seropositive. This CDR3 reads CASSLQPNRGQGTPFSPYEQYF. As DNA, the CDR3 is TGTGCCAGCAGCTTGCAGCCCAATAGAGGACAGGGGACGCCTTTCAGCCCCTACGAGCAGTACTTC.